This T cell receptor beta chain was recovered during a study of regulatory dendritic cells for organ transplantation. Produced via immunoSEQ multiplex PCR; TCRdb's table is partial and in-frame only. This table holds 13,000 or so clones, just under 90% found once. This CDR3 spans 15 amino acids. Losses at the gene ends were 0 bases for V and 6 bases for J; bases not matched to a gene: 7. Germline-derived CDR1 and CDR2 are GTSNPN and SVGIG (reference sequence). Sorted T cells were CFSE-labeled and cultured 5 days with allogeneic regulatory or mature dendritic cells at 1:10. Naive CD45RA+ and memory CD45RO+ CD4+ or CD8+ T cells were FACS-sorted. As regards this clone: Antigen unknown.

This TCR derives from a human donor in good health. The rearrangement joins TRBV30 to TRBJ2-3; 9 bases are a match to TRBD2. Sequenced material: naive CD8+ T cells from blood cultured with regulatory dendritic cells. Subset given: CD45RA+ naive T cells. CDR3 sequence: CAWSVTAGGRDTQYF. In DNA, the CDR3 is TGTGCCTGGAGTGTCACAGCGGGGGGACGCGATACGCAGTATTTT.